This T cell receptor (beta chain) was documented in a study of long-term antiretroviral therapy in people with HIV. Whole-study results and caveats: Within the repertoire, clones expanded before ART were dominant at all time points. Despite increasing after ART, diversity remained lower than that of transplant donor controls. Information pertaining to ART adherence, viral resistance or therapeutic modifications was not obtained.

To note about this clone: The antigen remains undetermined.

HIV-positive participants all received treatment in the United States. Trimming removed 6 bases from V and 6 bases from J; junction bases left unmatched: 8. The CDR3 contains 15 residues. Germline CDR1 and CDR2: MNHNY and SVGAGI (reference sequence). Survey-level resolution applied to immunoSEQ assay v3.0. Assay used: immunoSEQ multiplex PCR; TCRdb lists only in-frame clones, some missing. The sample has about 29,000 clones, 82% seen once. Sequenced material: unsorted PBMCs, taken 2.9 years after starting antiretroviral therapy. The chain links TRBV6-6 to TRBJ2-2; TRBD1 matches 9 bases. The sequence came from a man aged 50 to 60 with HIV. The CDR3, as DNA: TGTGCCAGCAGCCCCCCGGACAGGGGTCCCGGGGAGCTGTTTTTT. It specifies CASSPPDRGPGELFF.